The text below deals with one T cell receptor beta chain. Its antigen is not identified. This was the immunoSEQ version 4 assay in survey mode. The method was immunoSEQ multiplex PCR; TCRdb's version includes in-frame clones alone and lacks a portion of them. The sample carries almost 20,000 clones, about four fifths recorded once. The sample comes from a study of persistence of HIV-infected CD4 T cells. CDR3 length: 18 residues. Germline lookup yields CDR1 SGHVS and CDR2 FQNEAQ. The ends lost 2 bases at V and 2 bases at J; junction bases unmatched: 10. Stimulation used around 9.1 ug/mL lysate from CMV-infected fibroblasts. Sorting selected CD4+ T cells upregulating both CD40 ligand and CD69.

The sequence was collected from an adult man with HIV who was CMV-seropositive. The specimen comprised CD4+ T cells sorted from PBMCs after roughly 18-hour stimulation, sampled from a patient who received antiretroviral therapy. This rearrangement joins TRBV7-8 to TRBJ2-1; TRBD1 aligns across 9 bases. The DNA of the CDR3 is TGTGCCAGCAGCTTAAGATCTTGGAGGGACAGGGCCTACAATGAGCAGTTCTTC. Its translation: CASSLRSWRDRAYNEQFF.